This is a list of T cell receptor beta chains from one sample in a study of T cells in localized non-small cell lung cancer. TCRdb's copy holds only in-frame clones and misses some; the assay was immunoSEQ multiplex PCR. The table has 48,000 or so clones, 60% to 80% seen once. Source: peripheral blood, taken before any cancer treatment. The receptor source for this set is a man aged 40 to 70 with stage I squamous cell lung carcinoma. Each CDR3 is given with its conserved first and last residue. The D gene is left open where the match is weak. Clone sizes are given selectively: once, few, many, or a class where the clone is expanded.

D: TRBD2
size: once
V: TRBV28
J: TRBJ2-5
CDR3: CASTLFAGGQETQYF
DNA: TGTGCCAGCACCCTCTTCGCGGGGGGACAAGAGACCCAGTACTTC

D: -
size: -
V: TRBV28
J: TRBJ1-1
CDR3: CASSAQQPYEAFF
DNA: TGTGCCAGCAGCGCCCAACAGCCCTATGAAGCTTTCTTT

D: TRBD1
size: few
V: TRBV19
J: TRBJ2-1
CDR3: CASRKIGGQGDHEQFF
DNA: TGTGCCAGTAGGAAGATTGGGGGACAGGGGGATCATGAGCAGTTCTTC

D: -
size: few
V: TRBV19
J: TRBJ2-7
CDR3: CASSMGLYYEQYF
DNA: TGTGCCAGTAGTATGGGTCTTTACTACGAGCAGTACTTC

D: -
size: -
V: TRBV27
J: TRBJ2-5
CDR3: CASSSVEQGIGETQYF
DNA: TGTGCCAGCAGTTCCGTGGAACAGGGAATTGGGGAGACCCAGTACTTC

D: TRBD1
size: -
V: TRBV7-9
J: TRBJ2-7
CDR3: CASSLAGTGGYEQYF
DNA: TGTGCCAGCAGCTTAGCCGGGACAGGGGGCTACGAGCAGTACTTC

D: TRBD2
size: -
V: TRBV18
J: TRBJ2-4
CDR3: CASSPSFGGAAKNIQYF
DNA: TGTGCCAGCTCACCATCCTTCGGGGGGGCAGCCAAAAACATTCAGTACTTC

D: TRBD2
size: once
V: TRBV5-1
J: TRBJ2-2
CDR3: CASSLVGGGLNTGELFF
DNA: TGCGCCAGCAGCTTGGTTGGCGGGGGGCTGAACACCGGGGAGCTGTTTTTT

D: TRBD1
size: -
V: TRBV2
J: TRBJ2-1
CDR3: CASSPDRGQYNEQFF
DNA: TGTGCCAGCAGCCCCGACAGGGGGCAATACAATGAGCAGTTCTTC

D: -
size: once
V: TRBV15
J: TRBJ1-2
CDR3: CATSSPARGGYTF
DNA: TGTGCCACCAGCAGCCCAGCGAGGGGAGGCTACACCTTC

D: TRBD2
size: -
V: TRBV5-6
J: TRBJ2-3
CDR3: CASSFGTSGDTQYF
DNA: TGTGCCAGCAGCTTCGGGACTAGCGGGGATACGCAGTATTTT

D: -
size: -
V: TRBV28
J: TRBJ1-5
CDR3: CASSFSTDSNQPQHF
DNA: TGTGCCAGCAGTTTCAGTACAGATAGCAATCAGCCCCAGCATTTT

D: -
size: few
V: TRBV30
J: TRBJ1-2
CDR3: CAWSRAYGYTF
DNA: TGTGCCTGGAGCCGAGCATATGGCTACACCTTC

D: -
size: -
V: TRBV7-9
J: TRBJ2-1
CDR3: CASSLGEQFF
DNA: TGTGCCAGCAGCTTAGGAGAGCAGTTCTTC

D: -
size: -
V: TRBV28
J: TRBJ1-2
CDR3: CASCPQGLYGYTF
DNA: TGTGCCAGCTGCCCTCAGGGCCTATATGGCTACACCTTC

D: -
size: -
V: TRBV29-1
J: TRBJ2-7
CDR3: CSVSRGANSYEQYF
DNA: TGCAGCGTTTCCCGAGGGGCGAACTCCTACGAGCAGTACTTC

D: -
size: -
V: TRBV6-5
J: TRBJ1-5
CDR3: CASSSWASQPQHF
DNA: TGTGCCAGCAGCTCATGGGCCAGCCAGCCCCAGCATTTT

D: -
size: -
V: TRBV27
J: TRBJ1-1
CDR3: CASSRQGSNTEAFF
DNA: TGTGCCAGCAGTAGACAAGGGTCGAACACTGAAGCTTTCTTT

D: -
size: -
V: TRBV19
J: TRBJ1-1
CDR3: CASGPTNRAFF
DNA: TGTGCCTCGGGTCCTACTAATAGAGCTTTCTTT

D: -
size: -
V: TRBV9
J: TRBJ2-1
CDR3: CASSVAGIYNEQFF
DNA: TGTGCCAGCAGCGTAGCGGGGATTTACAATGAGCAGTTCTTC

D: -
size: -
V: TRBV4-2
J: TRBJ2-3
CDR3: CASSQDLTTDTQYF
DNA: TGTGCCAGCAGCCAAGATTTGACAACAGATACGCAGTATTTT

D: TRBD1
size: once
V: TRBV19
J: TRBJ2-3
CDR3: CASSIRQGAKDTQYF
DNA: TGTGCCAGTAGTATTCGACAGGGGGCAAAAGATACGCAGTATTTT

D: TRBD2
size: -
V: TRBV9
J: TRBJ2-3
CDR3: CASSVGGLDTDTQYF
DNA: TGTGCCAGCAGCGTAGGTGGACTAGACACAGATACGCAGTATTTT

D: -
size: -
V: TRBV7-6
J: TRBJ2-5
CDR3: CASSLGQARETQYF
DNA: TGTGCCAGCAGCTTAGGACAGGCACGGGAGACCCAGTACTTC

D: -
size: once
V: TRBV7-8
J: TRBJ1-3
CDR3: CASSSLPPPEGNTIYF
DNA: TGTGCCAGCAGCTCCCTTCCTCCTCCGGAAGGAAACACCATATATTTT

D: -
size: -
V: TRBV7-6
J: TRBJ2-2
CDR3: CASSPLGGFTGELFF
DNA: TGTGCCAGCAGCCCCCTCGGGGGTTTCACCGGGGAGCTGTTTTTT

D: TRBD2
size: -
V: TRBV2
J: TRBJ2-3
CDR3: CASSFGTSGDTQYF
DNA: TGTGCCAGCAGCTTCGGGACTAGCGGGGATACGCAGTATTTT

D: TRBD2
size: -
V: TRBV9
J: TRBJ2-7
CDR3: CASSATLGTSAHEQYF
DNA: TGTGCCAGCAGCGCCACCCTCGGGACTAGCGCCCACGAGCAGTACTTC

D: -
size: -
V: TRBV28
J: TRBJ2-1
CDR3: CASTFTDLPYNEQFF
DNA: TGTGCCAGCACCTTTACAGACCTCCCGTACAATGAGCAGTTCTTC

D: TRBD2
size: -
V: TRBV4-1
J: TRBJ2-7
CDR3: CASSQDWGGTPYEQYF
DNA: TGCGCCAGCAGCCAAGATTGGGGGGGGACGCCCTACGAGCAGTACTTC

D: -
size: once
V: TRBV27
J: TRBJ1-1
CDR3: CASSLFQRPGSSSTEAFF
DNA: TGTGCCAGCAGTTTATTTCAGCGCCCCGGGTCTAGTTCGACTGAAGCTTTCTTT

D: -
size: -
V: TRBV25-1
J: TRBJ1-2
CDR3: CASNPAGRYGYTF
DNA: TGTGCCAGCAATCCGGCAGGAAGATATGGCTACACCTTC

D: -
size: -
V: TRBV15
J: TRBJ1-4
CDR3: CATSRGRQLYATNEKLFF
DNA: TGTGCCACCAGCAGAGGGCGTCAGCTATATGCAACTAATGAAAAACTGTTTTTT

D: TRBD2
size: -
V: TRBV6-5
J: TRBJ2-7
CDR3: CASSNLNSGGDEQYF
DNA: TGTGCCAGCAGTAACCTTAATAGCGGGGGCGACGAGCAGTACTTC

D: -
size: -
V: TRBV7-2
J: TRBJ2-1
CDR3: CASRASGEQFF
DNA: TGTGCCAGCCGGGCAAGCGGGGAGCAGTTCTTC

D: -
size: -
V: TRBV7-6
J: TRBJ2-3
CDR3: CASSGPVADTQYF
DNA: TGTGCCAGCAGCGGCCCCGTCGCAGATACGCAGTATTTT

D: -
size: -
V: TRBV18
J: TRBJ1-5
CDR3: CASSPGTSNQPQHF
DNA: TGTGCCAGCTCACCGGGGACGAGCAATCAGCCCCAGCATTTT

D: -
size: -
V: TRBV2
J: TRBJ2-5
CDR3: CASSEWWETQYF
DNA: TGTGCCAGCAGTGAATGGTGGGAGACCCAGTACTTC

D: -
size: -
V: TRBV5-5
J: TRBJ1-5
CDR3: CASSFAGDNQPQHF
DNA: TGTGCCAGCAGCTTCGCCGGCGACAATCAGCCCCAGCATTTT

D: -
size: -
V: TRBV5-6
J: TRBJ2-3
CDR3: CASSLPGSRGWDTQYF
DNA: TGTGCCAGCAGCTTGCCGGGGAGTAGAGGCTGGGATACGCAGTATTTT

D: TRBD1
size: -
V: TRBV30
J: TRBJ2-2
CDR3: CAWMRDRAGELFF
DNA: TGTGCCTGGATGCGGGACAGGGCCGGGGAGCTGTTTTTT

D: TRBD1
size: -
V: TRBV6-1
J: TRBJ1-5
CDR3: CASSEALLGTDYQPQHF
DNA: TGTGCCAGCAGTGAAGCGCTTCTCGGGACAGATTATCAGCCCCAGCATTTT

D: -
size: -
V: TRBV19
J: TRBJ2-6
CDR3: CASSIEQRHRQGVLTF
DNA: TGTGCCAGTAGTATAGAACAACGTCACAGACAAGGCGTCCTGACTTTC

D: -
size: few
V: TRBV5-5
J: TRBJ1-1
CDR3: CASSLGSNTEAFF
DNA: TGTGCCAGCAGCTTGGGGTCGAATACTGAAGCTTTCTTT

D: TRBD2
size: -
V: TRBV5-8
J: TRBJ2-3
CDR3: CASSLLAGSTDTQYF
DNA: TGTGCCAGCAGCTTATTAGCGGGGAGCACAGATACGCAGTATTTT

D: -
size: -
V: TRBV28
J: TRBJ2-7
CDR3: CASRRGFRNEQYF
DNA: TGTGCCAGCCGTCGGGGGTTTAGGAACGAGCAGTACTTC

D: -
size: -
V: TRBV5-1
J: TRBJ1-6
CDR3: CASSSTSSWESPLHF
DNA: TGCGCCAGCAGCTCGACTTCCTCGTGGGAGTCACCCCTCCACTTT

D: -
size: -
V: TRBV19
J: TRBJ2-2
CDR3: CASSNRDPGTGELFF
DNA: TGTGCCAGTAGTAACCGGGACCCAGGCACCGGGGAGCTGTTTTTT

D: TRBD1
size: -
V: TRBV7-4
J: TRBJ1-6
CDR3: CASSFGGGLTHSPLHF
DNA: TGTGCCAGCAGCTTTGGAGGGGGCCTTACCCATTCACCCCTCCACTTT

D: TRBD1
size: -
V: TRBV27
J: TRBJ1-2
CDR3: CASSPLFSGQNYGYTF
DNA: TGTGCCAGCAGTCCTCTGTTCTCGGGACAGAACTATGGCTACACCTTC

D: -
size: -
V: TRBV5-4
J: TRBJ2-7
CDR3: CATGVSGRGYEQYF
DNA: TGTGCCACCGGGGTCTCGGGCAGGGGTTACGAGCAGTACTTC